The clone carrying this T cell receptor beta chain was counted many times. This sample's TCRbeta library carried unique molecular identifier barcodes. TCRdb re-called the PCR reads with MiXCR, one entry per CDR3 protein. The sample records over 200,000 distinct CDR3 sequences, roughly 10% being singletons. These data belong to a study of T-cell reconstitution after alpha-beta-depleted transplantation in children. The CDR3 runs to 13 residues. The germline V gene has CDR1 DFQATT and CDR2 SNEGSKA (reference sequence). The V end was cut by 3 bases, the J end by 5 bases, with 11 bases between. The starting material was PBMCs from the stem cell graft donor, obtained from the stem cell graft. The TCR comes from a human donor who donated a stem cell graft to a child with acute lymphoblastic leukemia. V usage is TRBV20-1 and J usage is TRBJ2-1; D ambiguous. The CDR3 DNA sequence: TGCAGTGCTAGTTCGGCCATAAACAATGAGCAGTTCTTC. Translation: CSASSAINNEQFF.